The sequence of this TCR beta chain was determined in a study of shared clonotypes between healthy human individuals. Naive CD8 cells were CD45RO-negative, positively selected for CCR7, excluding terminally differentiated effector memory CD45RA+ cells. Method: immunoSEQ multiplex PCR; TCRdb's copy keeps in-frame clones and lacks some. The sample yields around 580,000 clones, roughly 98% seen once. J lost 3 bases, V lost 1 base, and 2 bases had no gene match. Germline V lookup: CDR1 MGHDK, CDR2 SYGVNS. The CDR3 has 15 residues. The receptor comes from a young man in good health. This chain joins TRBV25-1 and TRBJ2-3; 9 bases are shared with TRBD2. Sequencing was done on a sample of naive CD8+ T cells sorted from blood. CDR3 residues: CASSELLAGTDTQYF. For the CDR3, the DNA is TGTGCCAGCAGTGAATTGCTAGCGGGAACAGATACGCAGTATTTT. The full variable domain, with the rest looked up from reference TRBV25-1 and TRBJ2-3, is EADIYQTPRYLVIGTGKKITLECSQTMGHDKMYWYQQDPGMELHLIHYSYGVNSTEKGDLSSESTVSRIRTEHFPLTLESARPSHTSQYLCASSELLAGTDTQYFGPGTRLTVL.